The sequence of this TCR beta chain was determined in a study of blood T cell repertoires in COVID-19. Turning to the study itself: Sample material is recorded as cDNA or gDNA derived from T cells, B-cell-depleted T cells, or PBMCs.

Per the germline V gene, CDR1 is SGHRS and CDR2 is YFSETQ. The CDR3 sequence is 18 residues long. The trim removed 2 bases at V and 4 bases at J, leaving 14 bases unmatched. The assay was immunoSEQ multiplex PCR, and TCRdb's table has in-frame clones only and misses some. The sample includes a few hundred thousand clones, approximately 88% of them seen just once. The V gene is TRBV5-1, the J gene TRBJ2-1; TRBD2 aligns across 8 bases. What was sequenced was peripheral blood. This clonotype originated in a woman in her sixties or seventies with COVID-19, enrolled during active disease. CDR3 in amino acids: CASSFPTVTSGTYNEQFF. CDR3 nucleotides: TGCGCCAGCAGCTTTCCCACTGTCACTAGCGGAACATACAATGAGCAGTTCTTC.